This TCR beta chain was sequenced during a study of shared clonotypes between healthy human individuals (dated by TCRdb to about 2020). Regarding the research as a whole: Three men and two women, aged 18 to 49 years, made up the cohort. For each donor, CD4 naive and CD4 memory were each run on three plates, CD8 naive on two plates, and CD8 memory on one plate. Blood TCR repertoires of about five healthy adults were deeply sequenced to estimate repertoire size and the extent of clonotype sharing between individuals. To increase sequencing depth and limit assay-specific biases, different laboratories used diverse techniques to prepare libraries and sequence TCR repertoires. Each donor's leukapheresis produced roughly between about 0.8 and 8.9 billion PBMCs.

Using the deep immunoSEQ assay, multiplex PCR amplified TCR CDR3 regions from genomic DNA. Extracted genomic DNA from each cell subset was spread evenly across all wells of several immunoSEQ 96-well plates, with each plate serving as a replicate. Each replicate PCR for sorted subsets received roughly 0.2 ug genomic DNA, equal to about 30,000 T cell genomes. The purified libraries were quantified using a Qubit 3.0 fluorometer, sized with a Bioanalyzer 2100, and then quantified again using the KAPA Library Quantification kit. Each immunoSEQ 96-well plate was sequenced on its own single-read 150-cycle Illumina NextSeq 550 flow cell. Concerning the study's data processing: The immunoSEQ output contained only junctional sequences without quality scores, so filtering could not match that applied to full-length reads. To assign V/J genes and CDR3, sequences were annotated against IMGT germline references using PyIR, a Python wrapper for IgBLAST v1.9. Any read was removed if the V/J assignment was weak (E-value above 1e-6), the CDR3 was missing, or the read contained stop codons, out-of-frame junctions, or ambiguous translated residues. A V3J clonotype was defined by an identical inferred V gene, J gene, and CDR3 amino acid sequence. To compute the percentage overlap between repertoires, the number of shared unique clonotypes was divided by the size of the smaller repertoire. Three approaches were used to assess repertoire richness: RTK rarefaction, the Chao1 estimator, and Recon v2.1 estimates of unobserved clonotypes. For all TCRbeta clonotypes obtained by the gDNA method from a handful of donors, generation probabilities were computed with OLGA. Sourced from immuneACCESS, this table was stored by TCRdb with only in-frame sequences that have V and J called. A share of the clones is absent; for the studies checked, an unresolved V gene accounts for under half, and the remainder has no known explanation. Clone size and the V and J calls come from that table; the DNA yielded D and trimming. The sample has 300,000 to 400,000 clones on record, 70% to 75% of them singletons. Around 9.3% of the sample comes from the top ten.

Healthy HIV-negative adults with no recently reported acute infections or vaccinations were included as donors. All donors were Caucasian adults living in Nashville, Tennessee, USA. CD4+ T cells were enriched by magnetic negative selection, after which naive cells were positively selected on CD45RA and the negative fraction was taken as the memory subset. After blood collection by leukapheresis, PBMCs were isolated using Ficoll-Histopaque density gradient centrifugation and then cryopreserved in the vapor phase of liquid nitrogen. Analytical flow cytometry was used to check the purity and quantity of every magnetically sorted T cell population. From each sorted fraction, genomic DNA was isolated and quantified by UV absorbance on a Nanodrop 2000c. The full study reports these points: Even with the large sequencing depth, rarefaction of the sorted-subset datasets indicated that sequencing was incomplete. Pairwise subsampling led to the expectation that sequencing depth would affect the degree of clonotype sharing among donors. Sampling was limited to blood, and TCR repertoires in tissue likely differ from TCR repertoires in blood. About 5% of naive CD4, 3.5% of naive CD8, roughly 2.4% of memory CD4, and approximately 0.4% of memory CD8 clonotypes were shared across several donors. Estimated clonotype richness was generally larger for naive than for memory subsets. Compared with non-shared clonotypes, clonotypes shared by all four sorted-subset donors had higher generation probabilities. The small number of donors limited the genetic and exposure-history diversity represented.

Concerning this clone: This receptor's antigen is unknown. Base qualities are not provided; no much larger clone lies one nucleotide away.

Measured from the cysteine to the phenylalanine, the CDR3 is 15 residues long. Of the read, only the CDR3 DNA is kept; its 45 bases are in frame from base 1. V is cut back by 5 bases and J by 6 bases, with 9 bases in the junction unmatched. CDR1 and CDR2 are read off the germline V gene as MDHEN and SYDVKM. This chain joins TRBV28 to TRBJ2-7; TRBD1 agrees with 11 junctional bases. The TCR comes from a man aged 25 to 45 in good health. The sample was memory CD4+ T cells sorted from blood. The cell subset or site tag for this specimen amounts to: CD45RA-negative fraction. This receptor has the CDR3 CASSRTGGRSAEQYF. The sequence in DNA is TGTGCCAGCAGTCGGACAGGGGGCCGATCGGCCGAGCAGTACTTC.